Listed here are 20 T cell receptor beta chains from one sample, sequenced in a study of cytomegalovirus exposure and HLA in healthy donors. PCR amplification relied on 60 Vbeta primers (plus 13 Jbeta primers). Produced via immunoSEQ multiplex PCR; TCRdb's table is partial and in-frame only. The sample includes about 33,000 clones, 53% of them seen just once. Source material: PBMCs. These receptors were obtained from a woman aged 35 to 49 in good health and CMV-seropositive.

The rearrangement uses TRBV19 and TRBJ2-7, with 10 bases that match TRBD1. Germline values: CDR1 LNHDA, CDR2 SQIVND (reference sequence). CDR3 length equals 15 residues. V gave up 5 bases and J gave up 1 base; unmatched junction bases: 5. The CDR3 region is CASSLWDRGSYEQYF. CDR3 coding DNA: TGTGCCAGTAGTCTTTGGGACAGGGGATCCTACGAGCAGTACTTC.

This sequence joins TRBV7-8 and TRBJ2-3; 7 bases fit TRBD2. The CDR3 spans 16 residues. V lost 2 bases, J lost 1 base, and 6 bases stayed unmatched. Germline CDR1 SGHVS, CDR2 FQNEAQ. The CDR3 here is CASSLRPAGGTDTQYF. The CDR3 DNA is TGTGCCAGCAGCTTACGTCCCGCGGGGGGCACAGATACGCAGTATTTT.

This clone was observed a handful of times. The rearrangement links TRBV7-3 to TRBJ2-3; D is undetermined. Deletions cut 5 bases from V and 5 bases from J, with 11 bases between. This CDR3 comprises 13 residues. Germline V gene lookup returns CDR1 SGHTA and CDR2 FQGTGA. The CDR3 spells CASSRSPQDTQYF. The CDR3 DNA reads as TGTGCCAGCAGCCGCAGTCCCCAAGATACGCAGTATTTT.

The chain uses TRBV6-5 and TRBJ1-3; no definite D call. V lost 5 bases and J lost 16, with 15 bases in between. Germline loops: CDR1 MNHEY, CDR2 SVGAGI. The CDR3 is made up of 11 amino acids. The CDR3 loop reads CASSPGLRLYF. CDR3 nucleotide sequence: TGTGCCAGCAGTCCGGGGTTGCGCTTGTATTTT.

The rearrangement links TRBV6-1 to TRBJ1-1, with TRBD1 matching 8 bases. Germline lookup yields CDR1 MNHNS and CDR2 SASEGT. This CDR3 has 13 amino acids. The junction had 8 bases not matched to a gene; V was cut back by 7 bases and J by 7 bases. CDR3: CASNIQGDGEAFF. DNA for the CDR3: TGTGCCAGCAATATACAGGGGGACGGTGAAGCTTTCTTT.

In its sample, this clone was seen a few times. The chain has TRBV30 and TRBJ1-2; D ambiguous. The CDR3 length is 12 residues. Germline-derived CDR1 and CDR2 are GTSNPN and SVGIG (reference sequence). Deletions cut 8 bases from V and 5 bases from J, with 15 bases between. The CDR3: CALGPPGYGYTF. For the CDR3, the DNA is TGTGCCCTAGGGCCGCCGGGGTATGGCTACACCTTC.

The chain links TRBV28 to TRBJ1-1; 8 bases fit TRBD1. V lost 7 bases to trimming and J lost 6 bases; unmatched junction nucleotides: 10. Germline V gives CDR1 MDHEN, CDR2 SYDVKM. The CDR3 covers 14 residues. The CDR3 DNA reads as TGTGCCAGCAATCCTACAGGGGGGCGAGCTGAAGCTTTCTTT. It specifies CASNPTGGRAEAFF.

This chain links TRBV4-2 with TRBJ2-3; a weak D match, TRBD2 (6 bases). V dropped 0 bases and J dropped 2 bases, with 9 bases sitting between them. The CDR3 contains 15 residues. Germline CDR1 is LGHNA and CDR2 is YNFKEQ. CDR3 residues: CASSQDIAATDTQYF. In DNA form, the CDR3 reads TGTGCCAGCAGCCAAGATATAGCGGCCACAGATACGCAGTATTTT.

This clone has a single count. The J gene is TRBJ2-5, the V gene TRBV28; weak D call: TRBD1 (5 bases). This CDR3 comprises 15 residues. V was clipped by 5 bases and J by 0 bases, with 13 bases between them. Germline V CDR1 and CDR2: MDHEN, SYDVKM. For the CDR3, the DNA is TGTGCCAGCAGTACTCAGGGATTTTACCAAGAGACCCAGTACTTC. Residues: CASSTQGFYQETQYF.

The genes are TRBV4-3 and TRBJ2-2; the D is unclear. Between the trimmed V and J ends, which lost 0 bases and 1 base, there was a span of 6 bases. The CDR3 runs 15 residues. Germline CDR1 and CDR2: LGHNA and YSLEER. The CDR3 DNA reads as TGCGCCAGCAGCCAAGAATCCTTGAACACCGGGGAGCTGTTTTTT. Amino acids: CASSQESLNTGELFF.

In its sample, this clone was seen once. V and J are TRBV5-1 and TRBJ1-2, with 8 bases that match TRBD1. Germline V CDR1 and CDR2: SGHRS, YFSETQ. This CDR3 spans 14 amino acids. Unmatched junction bases numbered 2, after V lost 3 bases and J lost 1 base. This CDR3 reads CASSSDRVNYGYTF. The CDR3 DNA is TGCGCCAGCAGCTCGGACAGGGTTAACTATGGCTACACCTTC.

The gene calls are TRBV7-2 and TRBJ1-5, with D uncertain. CDR1 and CDR2 (germline): SGHTA, FQGNSA. CDR3 length: 16 amino acids. The germline V and J ends were trimmed by 5 bases and 0 bases, with 14 bases remaining between them. The CDR3 loop is CASSPPAGDSNQPQHF. CDR3 bases: TGTGCCAGCAGCCCCCCCGCCGGGGATAGCAATCAGCCCCAGCATTTT. Looking up the rest from reference TRBV7-2 and TRBJ1-5 gives the full variable domain: GAGVSQSPSNKVTEKGKDVELRCDPISGHTALYWYRQSLGQGLEFLIYFQGNSAPDKSGLPSDRFSAERTGGSVSTLTIQRTQQEDSAVYLCASSPPAGDSNQPQHFGDGTRLSIL.

This clone showed up just once. Relative to the germline gene, one junction end is altered; a read error may explain this. The chain couples TRBV4-2 to TRBJ1-1; tentative D call: TRBD1 (6 bases). The CDR3 is 16 amino acids. Germline CDR1 and CDR2: LGHNA and YNFKEQ. CDR3 in DNA: TGTGCCAGCAGCCAAGTGACAGGCCTCGTGAACAGTGAAGCTTTCTTT. Translating gives CASSQVTGLVNSEAFF.

V gene TRBV30 combines with J gene TRBJ1-5, with a tentative D call TRBD1 (5 bases). V lost 2 bases, J lost 3 bases, and 14 bases lay in between. From germline, CDR1 is GTSNPN and CDR2 SVGIG (reference sequence). The CDR3 is 15 amino acids. The CDR3 DNA is TGTGCCTGGAGTAACGGGGCGGGGATCAATCAGCCCCAGCATTTT. Its protein is CAWSNGAGINQPQHF. Variable domain in full (rest from reference TRBV30 and TRBJ1-5): SQTIHQWPATLVQPVGSPLSLECTVEGTSNPNLYWYRQAAGRGLQLLFYSVGIGQISSEVPQNLSASRPQDRQFILSSKKLLLSDSGFYLCAWSNGAGINQPQHFGDGTRLSIL.

The CDR3 loop reads CATSREQVYTQYF. The CDR3 nucleotides are TGTGCCACCAGCAGAGAACAGGTGTATACGCAGTATTTT. The J gene is TRBJ2-3, the V gene TRBV15, with D tentatively TRBD1 (5 bases). Trimming took off 0 bases at V and 7 bases at J, with 8 bases between the two ends. In germline, CDR1 is LNHNV, CDR2 YYDKDF (reference sequence). This CDR3 is 13 amino acids long.

This clone was counted only a few times. The V gene is TRBV15, the J gene TRBJ2-5; 7 bases agree with TRBD1. CDR1 is LNHNV and CDR2 is YYDKDF in the germline V gene (reference sequence). V gave up 0 bases and J gave up 2 bases; unmatched junction bases: 3. The CDR3 contains 15 residues. CDR3 bases: TGTGCCACCAGCAGAGATCGACAGGGTCAAGAGACCCAGTACTTC. Translated, it gives CATSRDRQGQETQYF.

This clone appeared once. The CDR3 coding sequence is TGCGCCAGCAGCCTCGACAGGGTAAGGAACACTGAAGCTTTCTTT. The encoded protein is CASSLDRVRNTEAFF. The chain employs TRBV5-1 and TRBJ1-1; 7 bases fit TRBD1. The CDR3 extends over 15 amino acids. Unmatched junction bases numbered 7, after V lost 4 bases and J lost 1 base. Germline V gene lookup returns CDR1 SGHRS and CDR2 YFSETQ. Combining the CDR3 with reference TRBV5-1 and TRBJ1-1 gives the whole variable domain KAGVTQTPRYLIKTRGQQVTLSCSPISGHRSVSWYQQTPGQGLQFLFEYFSETQRNKGNFPGRFSGRQFSNSRSEMNVSTLELGDSALYLCASSLDRVRNTEAFFGQGTRLTVV.

The V call is TRBV6-4, the J call TRBJ2-5; TRBD2 agrees at 12 bases. V was pared by 5 bases and J by 1 base, with 2 bases of the junction left unmatched. The V gene's germline CDR1 is MRHNA and CDR2 SNTAGT. The CDR3 runs to 15 residues. The CDR3 spells CASSSTSGGQETQYF. CDR3 nucleotides: TGTGCCAGCAGTTCGACTAGCGGGGGCCAAGAGACCCAGTACTTC.

As for this clone: At one end the junction does not follow the germline gene, possibly because of a read error. This chain links TRBV7-3 with TRBJ1-2; tentatively, D is TRBD1 (6 bases). CDR1 is SGHTA and CDR2 is FQGTGA in the germline V gene. This CDR3 region has 14 residues. The CDR3 DNA reads TGTGCCAGCAGCTTAAACACAGGGTTCGATGGCTGCACCTTC. This sequence encodes CASSLNTGFDGCTF.

The chain joins TRBV7-6 to TRBJ1-1; the D gene is possibly TRBD1 (6 bases). CDR3 length: 14 residues. V lost 5 bases to trimming and J lost 4 bases, with 14 bases between them. Looked up from germline, CDR1 is SGHVS and CDR2 is FNYEAQ. In DNA, the CDR3 is TGTGCCAGCAGCACGGGGGGGCTTGGCACTGAAGCTTTCTTT. It specifies CASSTGGLGTEAFF. The full variable domain, its missing parts supplied by reference TRBV7-6 and TRBJ1-1, is GAGVSQSPRYKVTKRGQDVALRCDPISGHVSLYWYRQALGQGPEFLTYFNYEAQQDKSGLPNDRFSAERPEGSISTLTIQRTEQRDSAMYRCASSTGGLGTEAFFGQGTRLTVV.